The 31 T cell receptor beta chains below were found in one sample sequenced in a study of blood T cells in healthy people across ages. Primers used in a second PCR of roughly 6 to 12 cycles were a sample-barcoded 5' primer and a J-beta primer mix. TCRdb used MiXCR to reprocess the 5' RACE reads, holding one entry per CDR3 protein. The sample has more than 800,000 distinct CDR3 sequences, 40% to 55% seen once. The sequenced sample consisted of blood. These receptors all stem from a woman in her fifties or sixties in good health.

This clonotype was observed a few times. The chain is built from TRBV20-1 and TRBJ2-5; D perhaps matches TRBD2 (6 bases). V lost 7 bases and J lost 1, with 13 bases in between. This CDR3 is built from 13 residues. Looked up from germline, CDR1 is DFQATT and CDR2 is SNEGSKA (reference sequence). The CDR3 DNA follows: TGCAGTGGGGGACTTATTCTCCAAGAGACCCAGTACTTC. It encodes CSGGLILQETQYF.

The gene calls are TRBV15 and TRBJ2-7, with D possibly being TRBD1 (5 bases). Germline CDR1 and CDR2: LNHNV and YYDKDF (reference sequence). This CDR3 is 15 amino acids long. V was trimmed by 0 bases and J by 3 bases, leaving 12 bases between them. DNA for the CDR3: TGTGCCACCAGCAGAGATAGGGGCCCCCTCTACGAGCAGTACTTC. Translated: CATSRDRGPLYEQYF.

The chain combines TRBV6-5 with TRBJ2-3; D gene unclear. V was cut by 7 bases and J by 1 base, with 9 bases left in between. Germline CDR1 and CDR2: MNHEY and SVGAGI. This CDR3 region has 13 residues. DNA for the CDR3: TGTGCCAGCACCATCAGTGGCACAGATACGCAGTATTTT. This translates into CASTISGTDTQYF.

This sequence joins TRBV6-1 and TRBJ1-1, with D maybe TRBD1 (5 bases). Trimming cost V 7 bases and J 4 bases, with 19 bases left between them. This CDR3 spans 15 amino acids. Germline loops: CDR1 MNHNS, CDR2 SASEGT. CDR3 DNA: TGTGCCAGCAAGATGTCGGCCCCTGGGGGCACTGAAGCTTTCTTT. As protein: CASKMSAPGGTEAFF.

The chain couples TRBV20-1 to TRBJ2-5, with TRBD2 matching over 11 bases. With 3 bases clipped from V and 5 bases from J, the junction kept 8 bases outside the gene matches. Germline loops: CDR1 DFQATT, CDR2 SNEGSKA (reference sequence). The CDR3 consists of 15 residues. CDR3 sequence (DNA): TGCAGTGCTAGGAGGGTAGCGGGGGGGCCGGAGACCCAGTACTTC. Its protein is CSARRVAGGPETQYF.

Only a few counts were recorded for this clonotype. The V call is TRBV13, the J call TRBJ2-3; D is unclear. Trimming left V 5 bases short and J 2 bases short, with 8 bases between. CDR3 length: 13 residues. From germline, CDR1 is PRHDT and CDR2 FYEKMQ (reference sequence). The chain's CDR3 is CASSLRLTDTQYF. For the CDR3, the DNA is TGTGCCAGCAGCCTACGACTCACAGATACGCAGTATTTT.

The chain uses TRBV30 and TRBJ2-3, with D tentatively TRBD1 or TRBD2 (5 bases each). The V gene's germline CDR1 is GTSNPN and CDR2 SVGIG (reference sequence). CDR3 length equals 14 residues. V was shortened by 2 bases and J by 0 bases, with 9 bases between the two germline ends. The CDR3 DNA follows: TGTGCCTGGAGTTCCCGGGACAGCACAGATACGCAGTATTTT. Amino acid sequence: CAWSSRDSTDTQYF.

The CDR3 nucleotides read TGCAGTGCTAGAGATTTGGGTACTGGACACTTTAACTATGGCTACACCTTC. Amino acids: CSARDLGTGHFNYGYTF. The gene calls are TRBV20-1 and TRBJ1-2; TRBD1 is a possible D gene (5 bases). The CDR3 has 17 residues. CDR1 and CDR2 from the germline V gene are DFQATT and SNEGSKA (reference sequence). V was shortened by 0 bases and J by 1 base, with 18 bases between the two germline ends.

The chain carries TRBV7-9 and TRBJ2-7, with a possible D match to TRBD1 (6 bases). Germline loops: CDR1 SEHNR, CDR2 FQNEAQ (reference sequence). The ends were cut back, 4 bases at V and 4 bases at J, with 26 bases in the middle. The CDR3 is 18 amino acids. The CDR3 protein is CASSYWGRGVLSVYEQYF. Here the CDR3 DNA reads TGTGCCAGCAGCTACTGGGGCAGGGGTGTACTCTCTGTATACGAGCAGTACTTC.

The CDR3 loop reads CSARGTGGFKETQYF. CDR3 coding DNA: TGCAGTGCTAGAGGGACGGGAGGATTTAAAGAGACCCAGTACTTC. This chain joins TRBV20-1 and TRBJ2-5; TRBD2 agrees at 7 bases. Germline V gene data show CDR1 as DFQATT and CDR2 as SNEGSKA (reference sequence). The CDR3 has 15 amino acids. The ends lost 1 base at V and 3 bases at J; junction bases unmatched: 8.

CDR3: CASRKISDRGLDNEQFF. CDR3 bases: TGTGCCAGTAGGAAAATATCGGACAGGGGGCTGGACAATGAGCAGTTCTTC. J is TRBJ2-1 and V is TRBV19, with 11 bases that match TRBD1. V dropped 6 bases and J dropped 5; count of bases not matched to a gene: 12. The CDR3 covers 17 residues. Germline-derived CDR1 and CDR2 are LNHDA and SQIVND (reference sequence).

This clonotype was observed a few times. This rearrangement joins TRBV10-3 to TRBJ2-3; possibly TRBD2 for D (5 bases). Germline values: CDR1 ENHRY, CDR2 SYGVKD. The CDR3 loop spans 14 amino acids. V lost 8 bases to trimming and J lost 0 bases, with 12 bases between them. The CDR3 DNA sequence: TGTGCCATCGCCGAGCGGCTTAGCACAGATACGCAGTATTTT. It translates to CAIAERLSTDTQYF.

In the case of this clonotype: A read error may explain this, as a much larger clone is one base away. CDR3 sequence reads: CASKLTGDSYSEQFF. CDR3 nucleotide sequence: TGTGCCAGCAAACTGACAGGGGACTCCTACAGTGAGCAGTTCTTC. V is TRBV6-5 and J is TRBJ2-1; 8 bases fit TRBD1. The CDR3 contains 15 residues. Germline CDR1 and CDR2: MNHEY and SVGAGI.

The chain employs TRBV15 and TRBJ2-5, with D uncertain. The CDR3 length is 14 residues. Germline CDR1 LNHNV, CDR2 YYDKDF (reference sequence). The ends were cut back, 3 bases at V and 11 bases at J, with 19 bases in the middle. CDR3 region: CATSRADGYNEQYF. CDR3 in DNA: TGTGCCACCAGCAGGGCAGACGGATACAATGAGCAGTACTTC.

The CDR3 spells CASNIPGQGILNEQFF. In DNA, the CDR3 is TGTGCCAGCAATATCCCTGGACAGGGAATCCTGAATGAGCAGTTCTTC. The V call is TRBV28, the J call TRBJ2-1, with 8 bases aligning to TRBD1. Germline CDR1 and CDR2: MDHEN and SYDVKM. The V segment lost 7 bases and the J segment 7 bases; nucleotides outside the gene matches: 15. The CDR3 extends over 16 amino acids.

This clonotype has more than one count but fewer than ten. The gene calls are TRBV20-1 and TRBJ2-1; either TRBD1 or TRBD2 may fit D (6 bases each). This CDR3 contains 19 residues. The V end was cut by 6 bases, the J end by 4 bases, with 31 bases between. The germline CDR1 and CDR2 sequences are DFQATT and SNEGSKA (reference sequence). CDR3 residues: CSATPNPGARAGKYNEQFF. The CDR3 nucleotides read TGCAGTGCGACCCCGAACCCGGGGGCTAGGGCGGGGAAGTACAATGAGCAGTTCTTC.

The chain carries TRBV28 and TRBJ1-1; D is unresolved. V was clipped by 7 bases and J by 5 bases, with 11 bases between them. CDR1 is MDHEN and CDR2 is SYDVKM in the germline V gene. The CDR3 sequence is 12 residues long. CDR3 DNA sequence: TGTGCCAGCATAAGACGGCCAACTGAAGCTTTCTTT. Its translation is CASIRRPTEAFF.

This clonotype showed up just a few times. The chain joins TRBV4-2 to TRBJ2-7; 9 nucleotides agree with TRBD1. The CDR3 totals 16 residues. Germline CDR1 reads LGHNA; CDR2 reads YNFKEQ. Trimming at V came to 2 bases and at J to 4 bases, leaving 9 bases not matched to a gene. CDR3 sequence (DNA): TGTGCCAGCAGCCAAAAGACGCCGGGACAGGGATACGAGCAGTACTTC. Amino acids: CASSQKTPGQGYEQYF.

V is TRBV12-3 or TRBV12-4 and J is TRBJ2-1; 8 bases are a match to TRBD2. V lost 3 bases to trimming and J lost 0 bases; unmatched junction nucleotides: 10. The CDR3 contains 18 residues. Here the CDR3 reads CASSFGVTSDLSYNEQFF. The CDR3 coding sequence is TGTGCCAGCAGTTTTGGGGTGACTAGCGACCTCTCCTACAATGAGCAGTTCTTC.

This chain links TRBV29-1 with TRBJ2-2; D call uncertain. Germline loops: CDR1 SQVTM, CDR2 ANQGSEA. Trimming shortened V by 7 bases and J by 3 bases, and 12 bases separated the two germline ends. CDR3 length: 13 residues. CDR3 sequence reads: CSADEGHTGELFF. The CDR3 region has the DNA TGCAGCGCAGACGAAGGTCACACCGGGGAGCTGTTTTTT.

The chain carries TRBV7-6 and TRBJ2-7; no reliable D call. V was pared by 5 bases and J by 3 bases, with 35 bases between. The germline gives CDR1 SGHVS, CDR2 FNYEAQ. This CDR3 spans 21 amino acids. Written as DNA, the CDR3 is TGTGCCAGCAGCCTAGTGGGGATCTCCGGGCCACTGGGCGAGGCTATCTACGAGCAGTACTTC. Residues: CASSLVGISGPLGEAIYEQYF.

This clonotype was counted only a few times. The J gene is TRBJ2-7, the V gene TRBV27, with TRBD2 matching 10 bases. This CDR3 region has 14 residues. V lost 3 bases, J lost 2 bases, and 1 base stayed unmatched. Germline V gene lookup returns CDR1 MNHEY and CDR2 SMNVEV (reference sequence). This CDR3 is CASSFSGRPYEQYF. In DNA, the CDR3 is TGTGCCAGCAGTTTTAGCGGGAGGCCCTACGAGCAGTACTTC.

The J gene is TRBJ2-7, the V gene TRBV29-1; 7 positions match TRBD1. The CDR3 has 15 residues. Germline V CDR1 and CDR2: SQVTM, ANQGSEA. The V gene end was trimmed by 4 bases and the J gene end by 4 bases; junction bases not matched to a gene: 13. CDR3 sequence: CSVVGSGTVVYEQYF. The CDR3 coding sequence is TGCAGCGTTGTGGGTTCCGGGACAGTGGTGTACGAGCAGTACTTC.

V and J are TRBV12-3 or TRBV12-4 and TRBJ2-5, with D perhaps matching TRBD2 (6 bases). This CDR3 is built from 13 residues. The germline V and J ends were trimmed by 6 bases and 2 bases, with 10 bases remaining between them. The DNA for the CDR3 is TGTGCCAGCAGGGGAGGCAGTCAAGAGACCCAGTACTTC. Its translation: CASRGGSQETQYF.

V gene TRBV4-3 combines with J gene TRBJ2-6; 7 bases map to TRBD1. CDR1 is LGHNA and CDR2 is YSLEER in the germline V gene. The ends lost 4 bases at V and 0 bases at J; junction bases unmatched: 6. The CDR3 covers 17 residues. Written as DNA, the CDR3 is TGCGCCAGCAGCCTGACAGGGTCCCCCTCTGGGGCCAACGTCCTGACTTTC. Translating gives CASSLTGSPSGANVLTF.

This chain connects TRBV9 to TRBJ2-3; no firm D call. The CDR3 contains 14 residues. From germline, CDR1 is SGDLS and CDR2 YYNGEE. V shed 0 bases and J shed 6 bases, with 11 bases lying between them. Written as DNA, the CDR3 is TGTGCCAGCAGCGTAGGTTCGGGTGGGGATACGCAGTATTTT. This codes for CASSVGSGGDTQYF.

V usage is TRBV10-3 and J usage is TRBJ2-5; D uncertain. The J call could be wrong; TRBJ2-7 is a better fit for the DNA end. This CDR3 comprises 12 residues. Germline-derived CDR1 and CDR2 are ENHRY and SYGVKD. The CDR3 sequence is CAISEFVGEQYF. CDR3 DNA sequence: TGTGCCATCAGTGAGTTTGTCGGCGAGCAGTACTTC.

The chain combines TRBV20-1 with TRBJ2-3, with D maybe TRBD1 (6 bases). Germline values: CDR1 DFQATT, CDR2 SNEGSKA (reference sequence). V was cut by 3 bases and J by 6 bases, with 10 bases left in between. CDR3 size: 12 residues. The CDR3 bases are TGCAGTGCTAGCCAGGGGCTGGATACGCAGTATTTT. The encoded protein is CSASQGLDTQYF.

This clonotype has a handful of counts. The chain is built from TRBV15 and TRBJ2-3, with 9 bases fitting TRBD1. The CDR3 covers 15 residues. Per the germline V gene, CDR1 is LNHNV and CDR2 is YYDKDF (reference sequence). The ends lost 8 bases at V and 0 bases at J; junction bases unmatched: 6. The CDR3 is CATGVGTGSTDTQYF. CDR3 DNA sequence: TGTGCCACCGGGGTGGGGACAGGGAGCACAGATACGCAGTATTTT.

The chain has TRBV20-1 and TRBJ2-1; D remains ambiguous. CDR3 length: 14 amino acids. Germline loops: CDR1 DFQATT, CDR2 SNEGSKA (reference sequence). Trimming removed 5 bases at V and 0 bases at J, with 11 bases between. As DNA, the CDR3 is TGCAGTGCTGGCCTGGACCACTCCTACAATGAGCAGTTCTTC. It specifies CSAGLDHSYNEQFF.

This clonotype was picked up a small number of times. The chain joins TRBV15 to TRBJ2-7, with 11 bases matching TRBD1. J gave up 6 bases and V 0 bases, and 7 bases lay outside the gene matches. The germline gives CDR1 LNHNV, CDR2 YYDKDF (reference sequence). CDR3 length: 16 residues. CDR3 sequence: CATSRDHGTGGLEQYF. DNA of the CDR3: TGTGCCACCAGCAGAGATCACGGGACAGGGGGACTCGAGCAGTACTTC.